Following are 18 T cell receptor beta chains from one sample sequenced in a study of identical twins. A single record per CDR3 protein comes from TCRdb applying MiXCR to the 5' RACE reads. Counted here are roughly 770,000 distinct CDR3 sequences, over 15% occurring once; the ten biggest clones make up under 15%. These data also featured in a second study, about T cells expressing NK-cell markers.

Input material: PBMCs. The receptors stem from a woman aged 18-29 years in good health.

The V and J genes are TRBV7-3 and TRBJ2-1; 9 bases fit TRBD2. The CDR3 spans 12 residues. J gave up 13 bases and V 5 bases, and 6 bases lay outside the gene matches. CDR1 is SGHTA, CDR2 FQGTGA, per germline. CDR3: CASSPPSGTQFF. DNA of the CDR3: TGTGCCAGCAGCCCCCCTAGCGGGACCCAGTTCTTC. The variable domain in full, completed from reference TRBV7-3 and TRBJ2-1, reads GAGVSQTPSNKVTEKGKYVELRCDPISGHTALYWYRQSLGQGPEFLIYFQGTGAADDSGLPNDRFFAVRPEGSVSTLKIQRTERGDSAVYLCASSPPSGTQFFGPGTRLTVL.

This clonotype was seen a few times. CDR3 in amino acids: CASSEMAGGVTYEQYF. In DNA, the CDR3 is TGCGCCAGCAGTGAGATGGCGGGAGGGGTTACCTACGAGCAGTACTTC. The rearrangement joins TRBV10-2 to TRBJ2-7, with 9 bases fitting TRBD2. Germline V gene data show CDR1 as WSHSY and CDR2 as SAAADI. Trimming cost V 2 bases and J 2 bases; bases outside gene matches: 7. This CDR3 has 16 residues.

V gene TRBV12-3 or TRBV12-4 combines with J gene TRBJ1-2; D remains unclear. Trimming left V 5 bases short and J 1 base short, with 8 bases between. The CDR3 consists of 13 residues. This CDR3 is CASSTAINYGYTF. CDR3 nucleotide sequence: TGTGCCAGCAGTACAGCTATTAACTATGGCTACACCTTC.

The chain has TRBV20-1 and TRBJ1-1; tentative D call: TRBD1 (6 bases). CDR3 length: 11 amino acids. The germline gives CDR1 DFQATT, CDR2 SNEGSKA (reference sequence). V was shortened by 0 bases and J by 8 bases, with 7 bases between the two germline ends. In nucleotides, the CDR3 is TGCAGTGCTAGAGACGACAGGGAAGCTTTCTTT. It specifies CSARDDREAFF.

There are a few counts of this clonotype. V usage is TRBV4-2 and J usage is TRBJ1-1; 11 positions agree with TRBD1. CDR3 length equals 14 residues. V was clipped by 4 bases and J by 6 bases; unmatched bases: 4. The V gene's germline CDR1 is LGHNA and CDR2 YNFKEQ. This chain's CDR3 is CASSRGQGASEAFF. The CDR3 region has the DNA TGTGCCAGCAGCCGAGGACAGGGGGCTTCTGAAGCTTTCTTT.

This chain connects TRBV3-1 to TRBJ2-2; the D is unclear. The germline V and J ends were trimmed by 4 bases and 5 bases, with 14 bases remaining between them. This CDR3 has 15 residues. Germline V gene sequence: CDR1 LGHDT, CDR2 YNNKEL (reference sequence). The CDR3 DNA follows: TGTGCCAGCAGCCCTACCGGGCTTCGGACCGGGGAGCTGTTTTTT. Amino acid sequence: CASSPTGLRTGELFF.

This chain uses TRBV20-1 with TRBJ2-4; D is undetermined. The CDR3 extends over 14 amino acids. V lost 5 bases and J 0 bases, leaving 11 bases between the germline ends. Germline V lookup: CDR1 DFQATT, CDR2 SNEGSKA (reference sequence). In DNA form, the CDR3 reads TGCAGTGCTCGGCCTCCCATAGCCAAAAACATTCAGTACTTC. Its protein is CSARPPIAKNIQYF.

This clonotype was detected a few times. The chain combines TRBV7-2 with TRBJ2-7; 11 nucleotides match TRBD2. Germline CDR1 and CDR2: SGHTA and FQGNSA. V lost 5 bases, J lost 3 bases, and 12 bases stayed unmatched. The CDR3 sequence is 17 residues long. DNA of the CDR3: TGTGCCAGCAGCCCAGGCAAAGTGACTAGCGGGATCTACGAGCAGTACTTC. This gives the protein CASSPGKVTSGIYEQYF.

This clonotype has just a few counts. The rearrangement links TRBV6-5 to TRBJ1-6; 7 nucleotides match TRBD1. The CDR3 runs 16 residues. CDR1 is MNHEY, CDR2 SVGAGI, per germline. With 0 bases clipped from V and 9 bases from J, the junction kept 8 bases outside the gene matches. CDR3 loop: CASSYSGTAGGSPLHF. CDR3 coding DNA: TGTGCCAGCAGTTACTCGGGGACAGCCGGGGGTTCACCCCTCCACTTT.

This clonotype came up a few times. The chain recombines TRBV12-3 or TRBV12-4 with TRBJ2-7; 8 bases map to TRBD2. The CDR3 runs 13 residues. Trimming removed 7 bases from V and 6 bases from J; junction bases left unmatched: 8. CDR3 nucleotides: TGTGCCAGCACCTTGGGGCTAGCGGGCGAGCAGTACTTC. Protein product: CASTLGLAGEQYF.

The chain uses TRBV20-1 and TRBJ2-1, with TRBD2 as a possible D gene (7 bases). Trimming pared 6 bases from V and 8 bases from J, leaving 17 bases between. Germline assignment: CDR1 DFQATT and CDR2 SNEGSKA (reference sequence). The CDR3 totals 13 residues. CDR3 loop: CSAMGGGVDEQFF. The CDR3 nucleotides read TGCAGTGCCATGGGGGGGGGCGTTGATGAGCAGTTCTTC.

CDR3 in DNA: TGTGCCAGCAGCCCAACTTGGGACAGGAAAAACTCTGGGGCCAACGTCCTGACTTTC. Translation: CASSPTWDRKNSGANVLTF. The chain uses TRBV11-1 and TRBJ2-6; 8 bases are a match to TRBD1. Germline assignment: CDR1 SGHAT and CDR2 FQDESV (reference sequence). CDR3 length: 19 amino acids. V shed 5 bases, J shed 0 bases, and the junction held 12 bases outside the gene matches.

The chain is built from TRBV29-1 and TRBJ1-2, with TRBD1 matching 8 bases. The germline V gene has CDR1 SQVTM and CDR2 ANQGSEA. V lost 7 bases to trimming and J lost 6 bases; unmatched junction nucleotides: 10. This CDR3 has 13 amino acids. CDR3 DNA sequence: TGCAGCGGAAAAGGACAGGGACGGGATGGCTACACCTTC. It encodes CSGKGQGRDGYTF.

This clonotype was counted ten times or more. Relative to the germline gene, one junction end is altered; a read error may explain this. The chain is built from TRBV7-2 and TRBJ2-7, with D tentatively TRBD2 (6 bases). Looked up from germline, CDR1 is SGHTA and CDR2 is FQGNSA. The CDR3 is 13 residues long. Here the CDR3 DNA reads TGCGCCAGCAGCTTGGTGGGGGGCTACGAGCAGTACTTC. Its translation is CASSLVGGYEQYF. Full variable domain (outside the CDR3, taken from reference TRBV7-2 and TRBJ2-7): GAGVSQSPSNKVTEKGKDVELRCDPISGHTALYWYRQSLGQGLEFLIYFQGNSAPDKSGLPSDRFSAERTGGSVSTLTIQRTQQEDSAVYLCASSLVGGYEQYFGPGTRLTVT.

CDR3 bases: TGTGCCAGCACTCTACAGGGGGTCGCTGAAGCTTTCTTT. This sequence encodes CASTLQGVAEAFF. The chain couples TRBV6-1 to TRBJ1-1; TRBD1 aligns across 8 bases. The CDR3 runs 13 residues. Germline V gene lookup returns CDR1 MNHNS and CDR2 SASEGT. Trimming cost V 7 bases and J 6 bases; bases outside gene matches: 7.

This chain links TRBV10-3 with TRBJ1-2; 11 bases line up with TRBD1. After removal of 4 bases from V and 8 bases from J, the junction contained 3 bases not matched to a gene. The CDR3 loop spans 13 amino acids. The germline CDR1 and CDR2 sequences are ENHRY and SYGVKD. The CDR3 loop reads CAISGTGGQGYTF. CDR3 DNA: TGTGCCATCAGTGGGACAGGGGGCCAGGGCTACACCTTC.

This chain connects TRBV20-1 to TRBJ2-1; either TRBD1 or TRBD2 may supply D (5 bases each). Per germline, CDR1 DFQATT and CDR2 SNEGSKA (reference sequence). V was shortened by 5 bases and J by 8 bases, with 16 bases between the two germline ends. CDR3 size: 13 residues. This CDR3 is CSAPGTGLYEQFF. The CDR3 DNA sequence: TGCAGTGCTCCAGGGACGGGCTTGTATGAGCAGTTCTTC.

The V gene is TRBV5-1, the J gene TRBJ2-7; tentative D call: TRBD2 (6 bases). V was pared by 1 base and J by 5 bases, with 10 bases between. Germline values: CDR1 SGHRS, CDR2 YFSETQ. This CDR3 spans 13 amino acids. As DNA, the CDR3 is TGCGCCAGCAGCTTGACGGGGGTCCACGAGCAGTACTTC. It codes for CASSLTGVHEQYF.